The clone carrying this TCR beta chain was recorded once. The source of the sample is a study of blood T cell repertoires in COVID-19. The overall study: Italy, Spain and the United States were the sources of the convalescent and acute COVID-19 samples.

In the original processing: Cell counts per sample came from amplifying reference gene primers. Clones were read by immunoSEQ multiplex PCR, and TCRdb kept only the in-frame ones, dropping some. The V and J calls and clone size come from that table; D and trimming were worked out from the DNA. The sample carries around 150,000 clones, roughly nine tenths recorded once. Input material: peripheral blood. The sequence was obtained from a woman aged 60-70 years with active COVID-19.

CDR3 nucleotides: TGTGCCAGCAGTTTTTACGGGAGGCCAACCTACAATGAGCAGTTCTTC. Translation gives CASSFYGRPTYNEQFF. This chain uses TRBV28 with TRBJ2-1, with 7 nucleotides matching TRBD2. The V and J ends lost 3 bases and 2 bases, in that order; junction bases with no gene match: 7. Germline loops: CDR1 MDHEN, CDR2 SYDVKM. The CDR3 totals 16 residues.